Listed here are 19 T cell receptor beta chains from one sample, sequenced in a study of T cell responses to AZD1222 COVID-19 vaccine. Only in-frame clones appear in the TCRdb table, and some are missing; sequencing was by immunoSEQ multiplex PCR. This sample has 100,000 or so clones, with roughly 84% found just once. The sample here was peripheral blood, taken on day 0 of AZD1222 vaccination. These receptors all stem from an adult in good health.

The V and J genes are TRBV6-1 and TRBJ1-2; 9 bases agree with TRBD1. V lost 2 bases and J lost 5; bases outside the gene matches: 9. CDR3 length equals 16 residues. Germline assignment: CDR1 MNHNS and CDR2 SASEGT. CDR3 protein: CASSEQGQGILYGYTF. CDR3 DNA: TGTGCCAGCAGTGAACAGGGACAGGGAATTCTATATGGCTACACCTTC.

The chain has TRBV27 and TRBJ1-1, with TRBD1 identical over 9 bases. This CDR3 has 15 residues. Germline lookup yields CDR1 MNHEY and CDR2 SMNVEV (reference sequence). Germline trimming cut 5 bases from V and 8 bases from J; bases unmatched to any gene: 12. The CDR3 DNA reads TGTGCCAGCAGTGGGGCGGGACAGGGAACCCAAGAAGCTTTCTTT. Protein product: CASSGAGQGTQEAFF.

The chain carries TRBV5-6 and TRBJ2-1; 13 nucleotides align to TRBD2. The CDR3 runs to 16 residues. J lost 5 bases, V lost 1 base, and 3 bases had no gene match. CDR1 is SGHDT, CDR2 YYEEEE, per germline. The CDR3: CASSLYGTSGNNEQFF. The CDR3 bases are TGTGCCAGCAGCTTGTATGGGACTAGCGGGAACAATGAGCAGTTCTTC.

This clone occurred once. The identical CDR3 is also encoded by other nucleotide sequences in the sample. V is TRBV9 and J is TRBJ2-6, with D unresolved. The CDR3 runs to 15 residues. Trimming cost V 0 bases and J 3 bases, with 7 bases left between them. In germline, CDR1 is SGDLS, CDR2 YYNGEE. The CDR3 region has the DNA TGTGCCAGCAGCGTAGGGGGTGGTGGGGCCAACGTCCTGACTTTC. Protein product: CASSVGGGGANVLTF.

The chain recombines TRBV19 with TRBJ1-3; D ambiguous. The CDR3 has 13 amino acids. The V gene lost 3 bases and the J gene lost 0 bases, with 3 bases spanning the gap. CDR1 is LNHDA, CDR2 SQIVND, per germline (reference sequence). The CDR3 is CASSITSGNTIYF. CDR3 nucleotides: TGTGCCAGTAGTATCACCTCTGGAAACACCATATATTTT. Filled out from reference TRBV19 and TRBJ1-3, the complete variable domain reads DGGITQSPKYLFRKEGQNVTLSCEQNLNHDAMYWYRQDPGQGLRLIYYSQIVNDFQKGDIAEGYSVSREKKESFPLTVTSAQKNPTAFYLCASSITSGNTIYFGEGSWLTVV.

CDR3 in amino acids: CSAALQGLYTF. CDR3 coding DNA: TGCAGTGCTGCCCTACAGGGCTTATACACCTTC. The chain couples TRBV20-1 to TRBJ1-2, with a possible D match to TRBD1 (6 bases). The CDR3 spans 11 residues. The ends were cut back, 5 bases at V and 11 bases at J, with 15 bases in the middle. Germline CDR1 and CDR2: DFQATT and SNEGSKA (reference sequence).

CDR3 residues: CASSLRQQYSNQPQHF. For the CDR3, the DNA is TGTGCCAGTAGTCTAAGACAGCAGTATAGCAATCAGCCCCAGCATTTT. This sequence joins TRBV19 and TRBJ1-5; the D gene is possibly TRBD1 (5 bases). Trimming took off 5 bases at V and 0 bases at J, with 14 bases between the two ends. Germline assignment: CDR1 LNHDA and CDR2 SQIVND (reference sequence). The CDR3 contains 16 residues.

This chain connects TRBV30 to TRBJ2-7; the D gene could be TRBD1 or TRBD2 (6 bases each). V was pared by 0 bases and J by 7 bases, with 10 bases between. The V gene's germline CDR1 is GTSNPN and CDR2 SVGIG (reference sequence). The CDR3 runs to 12 residues. The DNA of the CDR3 is TGTGCCTGGAGTGTTCGGAGGGGGGAGCAGTACTTC. Amino acids: CAWSVRRGEQYF.

This chain connects TRBV6-5 to TRBJ1-2; 7 nucleotides line up with TRBD1. The V and J ends lost 0 bases and 4 bases, in that order; junction bases with no gene match: 2. The germline V gene encodes CDR1 MNHEY and CDR2 SVGAGI. This CDR3 spans 14 amino acids. The CDR3 sequence is CASSYSGDSYGYTF. The CDR3 nucleotides are TGTGCCAGCAGTTACTCGGGGGACAGCTATGGCTACACCTTC.

The chain recombines TRBV21-1 with TRBJ1-3; TRBD1 is taken as the D call from the table, unchecked against the DNA. TRBV21-1 is labeled a pseudogene. This CDR3 is built from 16 residues. CDR3 loop: CASSSKGKGAGNTIYF. CDR3 DNA: TGTGCCAGCAGCTCCAAAGGTAAGGGGGCTGGAAACACCATATATTTT.

This chain uses TRBV30 with TRBJ1-1; TRBD1 matches at 7 bases. The CDR3 is made up of 14 amino acids. Trimming removed 2 bases from V and 3 bases from J; junction bases left unmatched: 6. From germline, CDR1 is GTSNPN and CDR2 SVGIG (reference sequence). The CDR3 sequence is CAWSIRGIDTEAFF. In DNA, the CDR3 is TGTGCCTGGAGTATCAGGGGGATCGACACTGAAGCTTTCTTT.

The chain uses TRBV11-3 and TRBJ2-2, with D possibly matching TRBD1 (5 bases). With 2 bases removed from V and 2 bases from J, the gap between germline ends came to 9 bases. Germline loops: CDR1 SGHNT, CDR2 YENEEA. This CDR3 is 15 amino acids long. DNA for the CDR3: TGTGCCAGCAGCTTAAAGACAGTAAACACCGGGGAGCTGTTTTTT. Its translation: CASSLKTVNTGELFF.

The V and J genes are TRBV27 and TRBJ2-7; D is undetermined. Germline V lookup: CDR1 MNHEY, CDR2 SMNVEV (reference sequence). V was cut by 6 bases and J by 1 base, with 13 bases left in between. The length of the CDR3 is 14 residues. The CDR3, as DNA: TGTGCCAGCAGCCCACTCGACAAATCCTACGAGCAGTACTTC. This sequence encodes CASSPLDKSYEQYF.

Only one count was recorded for this clone. The chain's CDR3 is CASSLVDTINEKLFF. The DNA of the CDR3 is TGTGCCAGCAGCTTAGTGGACACTATTAATGAAAAACTGTTTTTT. This chain links TRBV7-9 with TRBJ1-4; TRBD1 is a possible D gene (5 bases). This CDR3 has 15 amino acids. Germline lookup yields CDR1 SEHNR and CDR2 FQNEAQ (reference sequence). With 1 base removed from V and 4 bases from J, the gap between germline ends came to 10 bases.

The chain employs TRBV5-1 and TRBJ1-5; unclear D gene. Trimming removed 0 bases from V and 6 bases from J, with 7 bases in between. The V gene's germline CDR1 is SGHRS and CDR2 YFSETQ. The CDR3 loop spans 13 amino acids. The CDR3 region is CASSLASGQPQHF. The CDR3 coding sequence is TGCGCCAGCAGCTTGGCGTCGGGTCAGCCCCAGCATTTT.

J is TRBJ2-2 and V is TRBV2; D remains unclear. V was shortened by 5 bases and J by 6 bases, with 10 bases between the two germline ends. The germline gives CDR1 SNHLY, CDR2 FYNNEI. This CDR3 is built from 13 residues. The CDR3 DNA is TGTGCCAGCAGTCTAGTTCATGCCGGGGAGCTGTTTTTT. Translating it yields CASSLVHAGELFF. Looking up the rest from reference TRBV2 and TRBJ2-2 gives the full variable domain: EPEVTQTPSHQVTQMGQEVILRCVPISNHLYFYWYRQILGQKVEFLVSFYNNEISEKSEIFDDQFSVERPDGSNFTLKIRSTKLEDSAMYFCASSLVHAGELFFGEGSRLTVL.

This chain links TRBV5-5 with TRBJ2-1; D may correspond to TRBD1 or TRBD2 (5 bases each). This CDR3 region has 15 residues. V was cut by 0 bases and J by 5 bases, with 12 bases left in between. In germline, CDR1 is SGHKS, CDR2 YYEKEE (reference sequence). The CDR3 region is CASSLGGSTNNEQFF. CDR3 DNA sequence: TGTGCCAGCAGCTTGGGGGGGTCCACTAACAATGAGCAGTTCTTC.

The chain has TRBV5-5 and TRBJ2-5; 8 bases align to TRBD1. This CDR3 is 14 amino acids long. Germline values: CDR1 SGHKS, CDR2 YYEKEE (reference sequence). V trimming: 4 bases; J trimming: 1 base; junction bases outside the gene matches: 3. CDR3 sequence (DNA): TGTGCCAGCAGCGCGGGGACAGGCCAAGAGACCCAGTACTTC. Translated: CASSAGTGQETQYF.

The rearrangement joins TRBV28 to TRBJ1-6; D not certain. Trimming left V 1 base short and J 10 bases short, with 14 bases between. CDR3 length: 15 amino acids. Per the germline V gene, CDR1 is MDHEN and CDR2 is SYDVKM. CDR3: CASSLLAAAGSPLHF. The CDR3 DNA follows: TGTGCCAGCAGTTTATTGGCAGCCGCTGGGTCACCCCTCCACTTT.